Following are 13 T cell receptor beta chains from one sample sequenced in a study of immune cell composition in non-small cell lung cancer. The repertoire was sequenced with immunoSEQ multiplex PCR; TCRdb's copy has only in-frame clones and lacks some. The profile shows thousands of clones, 79% of them singletons. The specimen sequenced was lung tumor tissue. The receptors come from a human donor with non-small cell lung cancer.

The chain joins TRBV29-1 to TRBJ2-7; weak D call: TRBD2 (5 bases). Germline V gene lookup returns CDR1 SQVTM and CDR2 ANQGSEA. The CDR3 runs 14 residues. Trimming removed 4 bases at V and 0 bases at J, with 13 bases between. In nucleotides, the CDR3 is TGCAGCGTTGTTTGGCGGGCCCACTCCTACGAGCAGTACTTC. It yields the protein CSVVWRAHSYEQYF.

V gene TRBV5-6 combines with J gene TRBJ1-5; D may be TRBD1 (6 bases). This CDR3 has 13 residues. Per germline, CDR1 SGHDT and CDR2 YYEEEE. V lost 4 bases and J 10 bases, leaving 15 bases between the germline ends. CDR3 amino acids: CASSRTGIFPQHF. CDR3 bases: TGTGCCAGCAGCAGAACAGGGATTTTTCCCCAGCATTTT.

The chain couples TRBV6-1 to TRBJ2-2, with 8 positions matching TRBD1. The V segment lost 5 bases and the J segment 8 bases; nucleotides outside the gene matches: 16. The CDR3 sequence is 17 residues long. Germline V lookup: CDR1 MNHNS, CDR2 SASEGT. The DNA of the CDR3 is TGTGCCAGCAGTCAAGATGGTCAGGGGGCTGGTGTGGGGGAGCTGTTTTTT. Translated, it gives CASSQDGQGAGVGELFF.

V gene TRBV7-2 combines with J gene TRBJ1-6; 7 positions match TRBD1. Germline V gene sequence: CDR1 SGHTA, CDR2 FQGNSA. Trimming cost V 5 bases and J 10 bases; bases outside gene matches: 8. CDR3 length: 14 amino acids. The chain's CDR3 is CASSLQGDGSPLHF. CDR3 coding DNA: TGTGCCAGCAGCCTCCAGGGGGACGGCTCACCCCTCCACTTT.

The chain combines TRBV18 with TRBJ2-1; D gene ambiguous. Looked up from germline, CDR1 is KGHSH and CDR2 is LQKENI. This CDR3 region has 18 residues. V was shortened by 0 bases and J by 0 bases, with 15 bases between the two germline ends. The CDR3 is CASSPPFSGRSSYNEQFF. The CDR3 DNA reads TGTGCCAGCTCACCACCATTTTCGGGTCGGAGCTCCTACAATGAGCAGTTCTTC.

This chain connects TRBV18 to TRBJ1-1; TRBD1 matches at 9 bases. The CDR3 runs to 14 residues. Per germline, CDR1 KGHSH and CDR2 LQKENI. The J segment lost 5 bases and the V segment lost 6 bases, leaving 7 bases of the junction unmatched. CDR3 in amino acids: CASSPGQGRTEAFF. The CDR3 DNA follows: TGTGCCAGCTCCCCGGGACAGGGAAGGACTGAAGCTTTCTTT.

The V call is TRBV2, the J call TRBJ2-5; 13 bases are a match to TRBD2. This CDR3 region has 15 residues. V shed 6 bases and J 10 bases; nucleotides not matched to a gene: 11. Germline values: CDR1 SNHLY, CDR2 FYNNEI. In DNA, the CDR3 is TGTGCCAGCAGCGAGGGACTAGCGGGGAACAGGGGCCAGTACTTC. Its protein is CASSEGLAGNRGQYF. Based on the CDR3 plus reference TRBV2 and TRBJ2-5, the full variable domain is EPEVTQTPSHQVTQMGQEVILRCVPISNHLYFYWYRQILGQKVEFLVSFYNNEISEKSEIFDDQFSVERPDGSNFTLKIRSTKLEDSAMYFCASSEGLAGNRGQYFGPGTRLLVL.

The gene calls are TRBV9 and TRBJ2-3, with D hard to call. CDR3 length: 15 amino acids. Trimming left V 0 bases short and J 5 bases short, with 13 bases between. CDR1 and CDR2 (germline): SGDLS, YYNGEE. The CDR3: CASSVEARSQDTQYF. CDR3 DNA sequence: TGTGCCAGCAGCGTAGAGGCTAGGTCGCAAGATACGCAGTATTTT.

This clone was picked up a small number of times. V usage is TRBV5-1 and J usage is TRBJ2-2; TRBD2 aligns across 9 bases. Germline trimming cut 3 bases from V and 7 bases from J; bases unmatched to any gene: 10. The CDR3 is 16 amino acids. Germline CDR1 is SGHRS and CDR2 is YFSETQ. The CDR3, as DNA: TGCGCCAGCAGCTGGAGTCCGCTAGCGGGGTTCGGGGAGCTGTTTTTT. Residues: CASSWSPLAGFGELFF.

The chain joins TRBV19 to TRBJ2-3, with TRBD1 identical over 8 bases. The CDR3 sequence is 16 residues long. After removal of 1 base from V and 3 bases from J, the junction contained 6 bases not matched to a gene. Looked up from germline, CDR1 is LNHDA and CDR2 is SQIVND (reference sequence). CDR3 in amino acids: CASSIGIQGATDTQYF. The CDR3 DNA follows: TGTGCCAGTAGTATAGGAATCCAGGGGGCAACAGATACGCAGTATTTT.

The gene calls are TRBV7-2 and TRBJ2-1; 8 positions match TRBD1. J gave up 2 bases and V 2 bases, and 5 bases lay outside the gene matches. There are 16 residues in the CDR3. Per germline, CDR1 SGHTA and CDR2 FQGNSA. CDR3 protein: CASSLNMGQAYNEQFF. The CDR3, as DNA: TGTGCCAGCAGCTTAAATATGGGACAGGCCTACAATGAGCAGTTCTTC.

The chain links TRBV19 to TRBJ2-7; 7 bases map to TRBD2. There are 14 residues in the CDR3. The germline V gene encodes CDR1 LNHDA and CDR2 SQIVND (reference sequence). V was pared by 3 bases and J by 2 bases, with 4 bases of the junction left unmatched. CDR3 coding DNA: TGTGCCAGTAGTATCGGCGGGGGTCCCTACGAGCAGTACTTC. Translated: CASSIGGGPYEQYF.

The chain couples TRBV7-2 to TRBJ2-3; 8 bases are shared with TRBD2. CDR1 is SGHTA, CDR2 FQGNSA, per germline. Trimming cost V 2 bases and J 1 base; bases outside gene matches: 14. The CDR3 contains 19 residues. CDR3 in DNA: TGTGCCAGCAGCTTACGAGGACTAGCAATAACTGACGGCACAGATACGCAGTATTTT. Encoded protein: CASSLRGLAITDGTDTQYF.